A selection of T cell receptor beta chains follows, all from one sample in a study of blood T cell repertoires in COVID-19. Clones were sequenced by immunoSEQ multiplex PCR, and TCRdb holds only the in-frame ones, with some missing. The data hold some 130,000 clones, with approximately 84% observed a single time. Specimen: peripheral blood. These receptors were obtained from a man in his 70s with acute or convalescent COVID-19. Each CDR3 is given with its conserved first and last residue. The D gene is left open where the match is weak. Clone size is stated in some rows and not others, as once, few, many or a class when expanded.

v_gene	len	d_gene	abundance	j_gene	CDR3nt	CDR3aa
TRBV11-2	11	-	once	TRBJ2-5	TGTGCCAGCAGCCTATCAGAGACCCAGTACTTC	CASSLSETQYF
TRBV5-8	15	TRBD1	-	TRBJ2-5	TGTGCCAGCAGCCCAGGGACAGGGAAGAGCGAGACCCAGTACTTC	CASSPGTGKSETQYF
TRBV5-1	17	-	-	TRBJ2-6	TGCGCCAGCAGCCCGACTATAGTAGTCTCTGGGGCCAACGTCCTGACTTTC	CASSPTIVVSGANVLTF
TRBV9	16	TRBD2	-	TRBJ2-1	TGTGCCAGCAGCGTTGAGCCCGGGACTAGCGTGTCTGGGCAGTTCTTC	CASSVEPGTSVSGQFF
TRBV7-8	16	TRBD2	-	TRBJ2-2	TGTGCCAGCAGCTTAATGGGGGGGTTGAACACCGGGGAGCTGTTTTTT	CASSLMGGLNTGELFF
TRBV6-5	12	-	-	TRBJ1-2	TGTGCCAGCAGTTACTCAGCCACTGGCTACACCTTC	CASSYSATGYTF
TRBV7-9	18	TRBD1	few	TRBJ1-1	TGTGCCAGCAGCTTCTCCGGACAGGGGGCAGTAAGGAACACTGAAGCTTTCTTT	CASSFSGQGAVRNTEAFF
TRBV6-5	14	TRBD1	-	TRBJ2-1	TGTGCCAGCAGAGCGGGACAGGGGGCGAATGAGCAGTTCTTC	CASRAGQGANEQFF
TRBV5-1	18	TRBD1	-	TRBJ2-4	TGCGCCAGCAGTTCGGGACAGGGATCGATTTTAGCCAAAAACATTCAGTACTTC	CASSSGQGSILAKNIQYF
TRBV5-1	16	TRBD1	-	TRBJ2-7	TGCGCCAGCAGCTTGGGGGGGACAGGGGCCCACCACGAGCAGTACTTC	CASSLGGTGAHHEQYF
TRBV6-5	14	TRBD1	-	TRBJ1-1	TGTGCCAGCCCGGGACAGGGGGCGGTCACTGAAGCTTTCTTT	CASPGQGAVTEAFF
TRBV19	14	-	-	TRBJ1-1	TGTGCCAGTAGTTCCCCTAACAGCCCATTTGAAGCTTTCTTT	CASSSPNSPFEAFF
TRBV18	13	-	-	TRBJ1-6	TGTGCCAGCTCACCAACAGGAAATTCACCCCTCCACTTT	CASSPTGNSPLHF
TRBV19	15	TRBD2	few	TRBJ2-1	TGTGCCAGTAGTCAGAGCGGGGGAAACTACAATGAGCAGTTCTTC	CASSQSGGNYNEQFF
TRBV5-8	9	-	-	TRBJ2-1	TGTGCCAGCAGCGGAGGACCATTCTTC	CASSGGPFF
TRBV12-5	13	TRBD1	-	TRBJ2-7	TGTGCTAGTGGTACGGACAGGCCCTACGAGCAGTACTTC	CASGTDRPYEQYF
TRBV28	16	-	-	TRBJ1-4	TGTGCCAGCAGTTTATCCGGGCGAACAGGGAGTGAAAAACTGTTTTTT	CASSLSGRTGSEKLFF
TRBV5-8	14	TRBD1	-	TRBJ2-7	TGTGCCAGCAGCATAGGACAGGGTCACTACGAGCAGTACTTC	CASSIGQGHYEQYF
TRBV28	16	-	-	TRBJ1-6	TGTGCCAGCAGTTCAGGGAAGTGGTCCTATAATTCACCCCTCCACTTT	CASSSGKWSYNSPLHF
TRBV5-5	13	-	-	TRBJ1-2	TGTGCCAGCAGCTTGGAAGGGGATCGGGGCTACACCTTC	CASSLEGDRGYTF
TRBV10-3	14	-	-	TRBJ2-5	TGTGCCATCAGGATAGCGGAGTCAGAGGGGACCCAGTACTTC	CAIRIAESEGTQYF
TRBV5-1	17	TRBD1	-	TRBJ2-6	TGCGCCAGCAGCTCCTCCGGGACAGTCTCTGGGGCCAACGTCCTGACTTTC	CASSSSGTVSGANVLTF
TRBV5-1	14	-	-	TRBJ2-4	TGCGCCAGCAGCTTGAACGGGGGAGAAGGCATTCAGTACTTC	CASSLNGGEGIQYF
TRBV25-1	16	-	few	TRBJ1-2	TGTGCCAGCAGTGAACTTGACGGTCGGGGTATCTATGGCTACACCTTC	CASSELDGRGIYGYTF
TRBV19	15	TRBD1	-	TRBJ1-5	TGTGCCAGTAGTATGGGACAGAGATTAAATCAGCCCCAGCATTTT	CASSMGQRLNQPQHF
TRBV20-1	15	-	-	TRBJ1-6	TGCAGTGCTAGTAGGGCAGGGAGGGTAAGCTCACCCCTCCACTTT	CSASRAGRVSSPLHF
TRBV5-1	15	-	-	TRBJ2-2	TGCGCCAGCAGCTTGGGCCGTATCGGGGCCGGGGAGCTGTTTTTT	CASSLGRIGAGELFF
TRBV7-2	15	TRBD2	-	TRBJ2-2	TGTGCCAGCAGCTTACTAGCGGGGGTGGCCGGGGAGCTGTTTTTT	CASSLLAGVAGELFF
TRBV5-1	14	-	-	TRBJ1-2	TGCGCCAGCAGCTTGGGGGAGGTGAACTATGGCTACACCTTC	CASSLGEVNYGYTF
TRBV19	15	-	-	TRBJ1-5	TGTGCCAGTAGCGTCGAACCACAGGGTTGGCAGCCCCAGCATTTT	CASSVEPQGWQPQHF
TRBV5-1	17	TRBD2	few	TRBJ2-7	TGCGCCAGCAGCTTGGGCTACGACTCAGCGGGGTTTTACGAGCAGTACTTC	CASSLGYDSAGFYEQYF
TRBV19	14	-	-	TRBJ1-5	TGTGCCAGTAGTATTTTGGGCAGATATCAGCCCCAGCATTTT	CASSILGRYQPQHF
TRBV10-3	13	-	few	TRBJ1-2	TGTGCCATCAGTGAGACGGTGCTGGTTGGCTACACCTTC	CAISETVLVGYTF
TRBV3-1/TRBV3-2	18	TRBD2	-	TRBJ2-2	TGTGCCAGCAGCCAAGATAGCGGCGGGGGGGCCCGGGCCGGGGAGCTGTTTTTT	CASSQDSGGGARAGELFF
TRBV7-9	16	TRBD2	-	TRBJ2-3	TGTGCCAGCAGCCCATCCATGGCGGGGGGGCCAGATACGCAGTATTTT	CASSPSMAGGPDTQYF
TRBV2	15	TRBD1	-	TRBJ1-6	TGTGCCAGCACCGGGACAGGGGGATTCGGATCACCCCTCCACTTT	CASTGTGGFGSPLHF
TRBV6-5	14	-	-	TRBJ2-1	TGTGCCAGCAGTTACTCGACTAGGGACAATGAGCAGTTCTTC	CASSYSTRDNEQFF
TRBV5-1	13	-	-	TRBJ1-2	TGCGCCAGCAGCGTACAGGGTACCTATGGCTACACCTTC	CASSVQGTYGYTF